A few counts support the clone carrying this T cell receptor beta chain. Its cognate antigen is unknown. This specimen comes from a study of beta chain features in type 1 diabetes. Losses at the gene ends were 6 bases for V and 7 bases for J; bases not matched to a gene: 6. The CDR3 extends over 15 amino acids. CDR1 is MNHEY, CDR2 SVGAGI, per germline. Study outcomes and limitations: Researchers could not determine here whether HLA type influences TCRB rearrangement. The study found that naive, central memory and Treg TCRB repertoires appeared more similar in patients than in healthy donors.

The investigators reverse transcribed all of the isolated RNA, so they sequenced expressed TCRB transcripts. This table comes from immunoSEQ multiplex PCR, and its TCRdb copy is limited to in-frame clones, with some not included. The sample includes around 300,000 clones, roughly 9.6% of them seen just once. The sequence was obtained from a woman in her 30s in good health. The chain has TRBV6-5 and TRBJ2-1, with 13 bases identical to TRBD2. Material: naive CD4+ T cells from blood. Written as DNA, the CDR3 is TGTGCCAGCAGCCTAGGGACTAGCGGGACGAATGAGCAGTTCTTC. This codes for CASSLGTSGTNEQFF.